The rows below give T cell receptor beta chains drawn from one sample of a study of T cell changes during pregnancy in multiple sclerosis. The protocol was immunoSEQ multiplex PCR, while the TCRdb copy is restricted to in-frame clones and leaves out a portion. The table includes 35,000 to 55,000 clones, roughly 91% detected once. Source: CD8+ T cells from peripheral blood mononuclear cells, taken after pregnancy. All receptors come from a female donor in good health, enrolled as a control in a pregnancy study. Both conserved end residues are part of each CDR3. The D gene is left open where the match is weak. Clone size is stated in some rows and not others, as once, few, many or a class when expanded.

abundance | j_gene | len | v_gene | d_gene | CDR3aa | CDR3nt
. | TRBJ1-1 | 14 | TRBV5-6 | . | CASRGGALRTEAFF | TGTGCCAGCCGGGGGGGGGCCCTGAGGACTGAAGCTTTCTTT
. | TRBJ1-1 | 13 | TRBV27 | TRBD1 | CASSVDRATEAFF | TGTGCCAGCAGTGTTGACAGGGCCACTGAAGCTTTCTTT
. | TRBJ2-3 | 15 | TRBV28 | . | CASSFEEEGRDTQYF | TGTGCCAGCAGTTTTGAAGAGGAAGGTCGAGATACGCAGTATTTT
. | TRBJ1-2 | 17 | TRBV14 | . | CASSQDGWGGANYGYTF | TGTGCCAGCAGCCAAGATGGTTGGGGGGGTGCCAACTATGGCTACACCTTC
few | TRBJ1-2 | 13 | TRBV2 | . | CASSVRLRTGYTF | TGTGCCAGCAGTGTGCGGTTGAGAACTGGCTACACCTTC
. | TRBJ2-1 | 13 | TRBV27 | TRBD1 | CASRGQGLGEQFF | TGTGCCAGCAGGGGACAGGGTCTCGGTGAGCAGTTCTTC
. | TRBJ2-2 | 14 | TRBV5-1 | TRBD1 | CASNAGGQGGELFF | TGCGCCAGCAATGCAGGGGGCCAGGGCGGGGAGCTGTTTTTT
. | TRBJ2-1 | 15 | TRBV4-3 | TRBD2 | CASSQLAGGRNEQFF | TGCGCCAGCAGCCAGCTAGCGGGGGGGCGCAATGAGCAGTTCTTC
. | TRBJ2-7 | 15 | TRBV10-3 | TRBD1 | CAIHWDDRAWSEQYF | TGTGCCATCCACTGGGACGACAGGGCTTGGAGCGAGCAGTACTTC
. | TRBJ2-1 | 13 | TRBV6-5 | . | CASSPRSGNEQFF | TGTGCCAGCAGTCCCAGGTCGGGGAATGAGCAGTTCTTC
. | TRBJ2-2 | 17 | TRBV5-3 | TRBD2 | CARSLVWTSGGIGELFF | TGTGCCAGAAGCTTGGTATGGACTAGCGGGGGAATCGGGGAGCTGTTTTTT
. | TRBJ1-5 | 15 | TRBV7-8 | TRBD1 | CASSFRDRGIQPQHF | TGTGCCAGCAGCTTTAGGGACAGGGGAATTCAGCCCCAGCATTTT
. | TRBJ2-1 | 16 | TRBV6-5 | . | CASSYSEEFMHNEQFF | TGTGCCAGCAGTTACTCGGAGGAATTCATGCACAATGAGCAGTTCTTC
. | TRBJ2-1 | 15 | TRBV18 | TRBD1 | CASSHGRTGGDEQFF | TGTGCCAGCTCACATGGAAGGACAGGGGGCGATGAGCAGTTCTTC
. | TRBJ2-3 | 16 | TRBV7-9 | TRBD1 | CASFIVRDRETDTQYF | TGTGCCAGCTTCATCGTACGGGACAGAGAAACAGATACGCAGTATTTT
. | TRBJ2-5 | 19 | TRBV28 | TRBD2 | CASSFLTKAGRSNQETQYF | TGTGCCAGCAGTTTTTTGACTAAAGCGGGGAGGAGCAATCAAGAGACCCAGTACTTC
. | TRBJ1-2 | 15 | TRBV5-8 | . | CASMAREGIGYGYTF | TGTGCCAGCATGGCCAGGGAGGGAATAGGCTATGGCTACACCTTC
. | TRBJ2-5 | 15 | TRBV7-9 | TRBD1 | CASSPGTGEEETQYF | TGTGCCAGCAGCCCCGGGACAGGGGAGGAAGAGACCCAGTACTTC
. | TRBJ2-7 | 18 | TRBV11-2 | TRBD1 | CASSLRIPEPGQEYEQYF | TGTGCCAGCAGCTTGAGGATCCCCGAGCCGGGACAGGAGTACGAGCAGTACTTC
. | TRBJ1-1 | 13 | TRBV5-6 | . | CASSLSVNTEAFF | TGTGCCAGCAGCTTGTCGGTGAACACTGAAGCTTTCTTT
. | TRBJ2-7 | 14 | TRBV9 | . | CASSGGGRHYEQYF | TGTGCCAGCAGCGGGGGAGGCCGCCACTACGAGCAGTACTTC
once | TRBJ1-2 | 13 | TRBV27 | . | CASSLAGNYGYTF | TGTGCCAGCAGTCTGGCGGGTAACTATGGCTACACCTTC
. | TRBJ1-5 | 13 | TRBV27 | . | CASSSGVNQPQHF | TGTGCCAGCAGTTCAGGGGTAAATCAGCCCCAGCATTTT
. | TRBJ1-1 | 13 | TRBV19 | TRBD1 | CASSQQGAPEAFF | TGTGCCAGTAGCCAACAGGGGGCCCCTGAAGCTTTCTTT
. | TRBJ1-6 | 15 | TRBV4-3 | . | CASSQDTGNNSPLHF | TGCGCCAGCAGCCAAGATACAGGCAATAATTCACCCCTCCACTTT
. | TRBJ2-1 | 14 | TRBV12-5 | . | CASGLGGLYDEQFF | TGTGCTAGTGGTTTGGGGGGACTCTACGATGAGCAGTTCTTC
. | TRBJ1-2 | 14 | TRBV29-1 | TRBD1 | CSTPRRDREDGYTF | TGCAGCACCCCCCGTAGGGACAGGGAGGATGGCTACACCTTC
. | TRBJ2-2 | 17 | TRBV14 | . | CASSTRLGRTNTGELFF | TGTGCCAGCAGCACCCGATTGGGGAGAACGAACACCGGGGAGCTGTTTTTT
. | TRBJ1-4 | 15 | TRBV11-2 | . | CASSAGITFNEKLFF | TGTGCCAGCAGCGCCGGGATTACTTTTAATGAAAAACTGTTTTTT
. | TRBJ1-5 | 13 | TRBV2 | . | CASSEEGVQPQHF | TGTGCCAGCAGTGAAGAGGGGGTCCAGCCCCAGCATTTT
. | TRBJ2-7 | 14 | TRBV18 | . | CATTDKDSYYEQYF | TGTGCCACTACCGACAAGGACAGCTACTACGAGCAGTACTTC
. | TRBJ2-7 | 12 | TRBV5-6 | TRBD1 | CASSGQQGWQYF | TGTGCCAGCAGCGGCCAACAGGGGTGGCAGTACTTC
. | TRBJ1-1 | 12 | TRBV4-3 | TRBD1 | CASSSSGGEAFF | TGCGCCAGCAGCTCTTCAGGGGGTGAAGCTTTCTTT
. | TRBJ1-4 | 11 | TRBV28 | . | CASTSRQELFF | TGTGCCAGCACCTCTCGGCAGGAACTGTTTTTT
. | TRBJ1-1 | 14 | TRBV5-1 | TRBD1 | CASSPGTVETEAFF | TGCGCCAGCAGCCCAGGGACAGTGGAAACTGAAGCTTTCTTT
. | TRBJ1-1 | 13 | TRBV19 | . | CASSPTGNTEAFF | TGTGCCAGTAGTCCGACAGGGAACACTGAAGCTTTCTTT
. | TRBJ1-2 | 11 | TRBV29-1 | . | CSVYQYYGYTF | TGCAGCGTTTACCAGTACTATGGCTACACCTTC